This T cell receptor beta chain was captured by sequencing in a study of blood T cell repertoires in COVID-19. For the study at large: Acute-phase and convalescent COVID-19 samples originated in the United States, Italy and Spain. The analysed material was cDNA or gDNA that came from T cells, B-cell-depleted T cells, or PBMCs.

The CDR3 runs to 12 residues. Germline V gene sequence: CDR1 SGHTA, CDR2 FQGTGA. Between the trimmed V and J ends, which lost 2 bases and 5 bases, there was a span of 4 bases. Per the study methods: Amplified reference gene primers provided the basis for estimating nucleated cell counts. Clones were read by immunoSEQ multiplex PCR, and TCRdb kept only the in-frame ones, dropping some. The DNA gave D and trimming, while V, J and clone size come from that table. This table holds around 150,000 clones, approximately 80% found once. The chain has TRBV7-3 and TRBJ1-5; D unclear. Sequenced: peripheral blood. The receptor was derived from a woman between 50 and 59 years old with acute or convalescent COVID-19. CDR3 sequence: CASSLFDQPQHF. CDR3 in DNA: TGTGCCAGCAGCTTATTCGATCAGCCCCAGCATTTT.